The 20 T cell receptor beta chains below come from one sample, sequenced in a study of blood T cell repertoires in COVID-19. This table comes from immunoSEQ multiplex PCR, and its TCRdb copy is limited to in-frame clones, with some not included. In the table there are a few hundred thousand clones, 81% of which are singletons. Sequenced input: peripheral blood. The receptors were gathered from a human donor with acute or convalescent COVID-19. The donor label of this sample is uncertain.

This chain connects TRBV30 to TRBJ1-1, with 8 nucleotides matching TRBD1. This CDR3 is 13 amino acids long. In germline, CDR1 is GTSNPN, CDR2 SVGIG (reference sequence). V trimming: 5 bases; J trimming: 4 bases; junction bases outside the gene matches: 6. Written as DNA, the CDR3 is TGTGCCTGGGTCAGGGGGCTGGGCACTGAAGCTTTCTTT. The encoded protein is CAWVRGLGTEAFF. The whole variable domain, remainder taken from reference TRBV30 and TRBJ1-1, is SQTIHQWPATLVQPVGSPLSLECTVEGTSNPNLYWYRQAAGRGLQLLFYSVGIGQISSEVPQNLSASRPQDRQFILSSKKLLLSDSGFYLCAWVRGLGTEAFFGQGTRLTVV.

A few counts support this clone. CDR3 sequence: CAISPTGGYGYEQYF. CDR3 bases: TGTGCCATCAGTCCAACAGGGGGCTATGGTTACGAGCAGTACTTC. This rearrangement joins TRBV10-3 to TRBJ2-7; 9 bases map to TRBD1. CDR1 and CDR2 (germline): ENHRY, SYGVKD. V trimming: 5 bases; J trimming: 4 bases; junction bases outside the gene matches: 9. The CDR3 is 15 residues long.

The chain recombines TRBV6-5 with TRBJ1-1; no reliable D call. V lost 2 bases and J lost 1, with 5 bases in between. In germline, CDR1 is MNHEY, CDR2 SVGAGI. The CDR3 runs to 13 residues. CDR3 nucleotide sequence: TGTGCCAGCAGTTACGTATGGAACACTGAAGCTTTCTTT. Protein product: CASSYVWNTEAFF.

The chain carries TRBV19 and TRBJ2-7, with D perhaps TRBD1 (7 bases). The ends were cut back, 6 bases at V and 3 bases at J, with 18 bases in the middle. CDR3 length: 15 amino acids. CDR1 is LNHDA, CDR2 SQIVND, per germline (reference sequence). The CDR3 protein is CASSRGVASGYEQYF. The CDR3 nucleotides are TGTGCCAGTAGCAGGGGGGTAGCGAGTGGCTACGAGCAGTACTTC.

V is TRBV28 and J is TRBJ1-2, with 9 bases that match TRBD1. The CDR3 contains 14 residues. The trim removed 6 bases at V and 4 bases at J, leaving 6 bases unmatched. The germline CDR1 and CDR2 sequences are MDHEN and SYDVKM. This CDR3 reads CASRSQGARYGYTF. As DNA, the CDR3 is TGTGCCAGCAGATCACAGGGGGCGCGCTATGGCTACACCTTC.

This chain uses TRBV11-3 with TRBJ2-5; 7 bases line up with TRBD1. Germline loops: CDR1 SGHNT, CDR2 YENEEA. The CDR3 is made up of 15 amino acids. With V trimmed by 6 bases and J by 5 bases, 12 bases remained unmatched. CDR3 nucleotides: TGTGCCAGCAGTTCTACAGGGGCTCCACGGGAGACCCAGTACTTC. It is translated as CASSSTGAPRETQYF.

V gene TRBV18 combines with J gene TRBJ2-7, with 9 bases aligning to TRBD1. Unmatched junction bases numbered 7, after V lost 8 bases and J lost 2 bases. This CDR3 is 14 amino acids long. Germline V gene lookup returns CDR1 KGHSH and CDR2 LQKENI. The CDR3 DNA is TGTGCCAGCAAATCCGGGACAGGGACCTACGAGCAGTACTTC. Translated: CASKSGTGTYEQYF.

This clone was seen only a few times. The rearrangement links TRBV18 to TRBJ2-1; 9 nucleotides align to TRBD2. The CDR3 contains 16 residues. The germline V gene encodes CDR1 KGHSH and CDR2 LQKENI. V was pared by 0 bases and J by 6 bases, with 6 bases of the junction left unmatched. For the CDR3, the DNA is TGTGCCAGCTCACCACCTTCGCGGGGGGGCGGCAATGAGCAGTTCTTC. Its protein is CASSPPSRGGGNEQFF.

This chain connects TRBV11-3 to TRBJ1-4; possibly TRBD1 for D (5 bases). Trimming took off 2 bases at V and 8 bases at J, with 15 bases between the two ends. This CDR3 has 15 residues. Germline CDR1 and CDR2: SGHNT and YENEEA. The CDR3 DNA reads TGTGCCAGCAGCTTATTTACCCAGGGAGGCGAAAAACTGTTTTTT. Translating it yields CASSLFTQGGEKLFF.

The chain has TRBV7-9 and TRBJ1-2; TRBD1 is a possible D gene (6 bases). Germline V CDR1 and CDR2: SEHNR, FQNEAQ (reference sequence). The germline V and J ends were trimmed by 3 bases and 2 bases, with 7 bases remaining between them. The CDR3 runs to 13 residues. CDR3 sequence: CASSFTGNYGYTF. In DNA, the CDR3 is TGTGCCAGCAGCTTTACAGGGAACTATGGCTACACCTTC.

This rearrangement joins TRBV20-1 to TRBJ2-2; TRBD1 matches at 7 bases. The germline gives CDR1 DFQATT, CDR2 SNEGSKA (reference sequence). V lost 3 bases, J lost 1 base, and 5 bases stayed unmatched. The CDR3 loop spans 15 amino acids. The CDR3 region is CSASEYRGNTGELFF. In nucleotides, the CDR3 is TGCAGTGCTAGTGAATACAGGGGGAACACCGGGGAGCTGTTTTTT.

This clone occurred a few times. The chain couples TRBV10-1 to TRBJ2-2, with D perhaps TRBD2 (7 bases). V dropped 8 bases and J dropped 3 bases, with 22 bases sitting between them. The CDR3 consists of 17 residues. Germline lookup yields CDR1 WNHNN and CDR2 SYGVQD (reference sequence). CDR3 nucleotides: TGCGCCAGCTCCCCCCGTGGGGGGGCGCAGGACACCGGGGAGCTGTTTTTT. Translating gives CASSPRGGAQDTGELFF.

The CDR3: CASTHFGPNQPQHF. The CDR3, as DNA: TGTGCCAGTACCCACTTCGGTCCCAATCAGCCCCAGCATTTT. This chain joins TRBV19 and TRBJ1-5; D remains unclear. V lost 7 bases and J 3 bases, leaving 13 bases between the germline ends. The germline V gene encodes CDR1 LNHDA and CDR2 SQIVND (reference sequence). The CDR3 covers 14 residues.

This clone was counted a few times. This chain connects TRBV7-9 to TRBJ2-3; possibly TRBD1 for D (5 bases). The CDR3 length is 16 residues. Looked up from germline, CDR1 is SEHNR and CDR2 is FQNEAQ (reference sequence). Between the trimmed V and J ends, which lost 5 bases and 4 bases, there was a span of 19 bases. CDR3 amino acids: CASSPQSGQGPDTQYF. The CDR3 bases are TGTGCCAGCAGCCCCCAATCCGGTCAGGGCCCAGATACGCAGTATTTT.

The V and J genes are TRBV19 and TRBJ1-5; 8 nucleotides agree with TRBD1. Losses at the gene ends were 7 bases for V and 4 bases for J; bases not matched to a gene: 6. In germline, CDR1 is LNHDA, CDR2 SQIVND (reference sequence). The CDR3 spans 14 residues. The CDR3 bases are TGTGCCAGTACTCTAACAGGGGGAAATCAGCCCCAGCATTTT. It specifies CASTLTGGNQPQHF.

The genes are TRBV11-2 and TRBJ1-4; D might be TRBD1 (5 bases). Germline assignment: CDR1 SGHAT and CDR2 FQNNGV. Trimming took 3 bases from V and 8 from J, leaving 16 bases between them. The CDR3 runs 15 residues. CDR3 DNA sequence: TGTGCCAGCAGCTTTATTGGGGCCCTGGGGGAAAAACTGTTTTTT. This encodes CASSFIGALGEKLFF.

V and J are TRBV27 and TRBJ1-1; tentatively, D is TRBD1 (5 bases). Germline V CDR1 and CDR2: MNHEY, SMNVEV (reference sequence). This CDR3 comprises 16 residues. Trimming removed 0 bases at V and 5 bases at J, with 16 bases between. In nucleotides, the CDR3 is TGTGCCAGCAGTTTATCCTATGTGGGGCAGGGAACTGAAGCTTTCTTT. Its protein is CASSLSYVGQGTEAFF.

The chain employs TRBV3-1 (or the pseudogene TRBV3-2) and TRBJ1-2; D is unresolved. From germline, CDR1 is LGHDT and CDR2 YNNKEL (reference sequence). V was cut by 4 bases and J by 2 bases, with 14 bases left in between. The length of the CDR3 is 15 residues. In nucleotides, the CDR3 is TGTGCCAGCAGCCCCGACATGACCGGAAACTATGGCTACACCTTC. As protein: CASSPDMTGNYGYTF.

This chain's CDR3 is CAWTPDRDTEAFF. The CDR3 DNA follows: TGTGCCTGGACCCCCGACAGGGACACTGAAGCTTTCTTT. This chain uses TRBV30 with TRBJ1-1; 7 bases map to TRBD1. Germline V gene data show CDR1 as GTSNPN and CDR2 as SVGIG (reference sequence). This CDR3 contains 13 residues. Germline trimming cut 4 bases from V and 3 bases from J; bases unmatched to any gene: 5.

This sequence joins TRBV6-6 and TRBJ2-1; D is possibly TRBD2 (5 bases). V gave up 7 bases and J gave up 5 bases, with 9 bases separating them. The germline V gene encodes CDR1 MNHNY and CDR2 SVGAGI (reference sequence). The CDR3 is made up of 12 amino acids. CDR3 loop: CASNRGDNEQFF. CDR3 coding DNA: TGTGCCAGCAACCGGGGTGACAATGAGCAGTTCTTC.